One and the same sample provided the 32 T cell receptor beta chains below, sequenced in a study of cytomegalovirus exposure and HLA in healthy donors. Both 60 Vbeta primers and 13 Jbeta primers went into the PCR. This table comes from immunoSEQ multiplex PCR, and its TCRdb copy is limited to in-frame clones, with some not included. Among under 200,000 clones listed, about three quarters were seen once. The material sequenced was PBMCs. All receptors derive from a man aged 35 to 55 in good health and CMV-seronegative.

The rearrangement joins TRBV10-2 to TRBJ2-7; D may be TRBD1 (5 bases). V lost 0 bases to trimming and J lost 3 bases, with 9 bases between them. CDR3 length: 14 amino acids. Per germline, CDR1 WSHSY and CDR2 SAAADI. The CDR3 DNA follows: TGCGCCAGCAGTGAGTCCCTAGGACACTACGAGCAGTACTTC. Amino acid sequence: CASSESLGHYEQYF.

This chain connects TRBV5-4 to TRBJ2-5; no reliable D call. V dropped 4 bases and J dropped 3 bases, with 4 bases sitting between them. Germline CDR1 is SGHNT and CDR2 is YYREEE (reference sequence). The CDR3 has 11 residues. The CDR3 spells CASSIKETQYF. CDR3 DNA sequence: TGTGCCAGCAGCATCAAAGAGACCCAGTACTTC.

The chain recombines TRBV6-1 with TRBJ1-2; 8 nucleotides agree with TRBD1. The length of the CDR3 is 18 residues. From germline, CDR1 is MNHNS and CDR2 SASEGT. V shed 6 bases and J 4 bases; nucleotides not matched to a gene: 19. The CDR3 DNA reads as TGTGCCAGCAGCGAACTCCCGGGACAGGAGTTGACGGCCTATGGCTACACCTTC. It translates to CASSELPGQELTAYGYTF.

This sequence joins TRBV5-1 and TRBJ2-7; 9 positions match TRBD2. This CDR3 comprises 15 residues. Trimming removed 4 bases from V and 3 bases from J; junction bases left unmatched: 8. Germline V CDR1 and CDR2: SGHRS, YFSETQ. CDR3 coding DNA: TGCGCCAGCAGCCTACTAGCGGGTAGCAGCTACGAGCAGTACTTC. Its protein is CASSLLAGSSYEQYF. Based on the CDR3 plus reference TRBV5-1 and TRBJ2-7, the full variable domain is KAGVTQTPRYLIKTRGQQVTLSCSPISGHRSVSWYQQTPGQGLQFLFEYFSETQRNKGNFPGRFSGRQFSNSRSEMNVSTLELGDSALYLCASSLLAGSSYEQYFGPGTRLTVT.

The chain couples TRBV5-1 to TRBJ2-3; D is possibly TRBD1 (7 bases). The CDR3 length is 14 residues. Germline assignment: CDR1 SGHRS and CDR2 YFSETQ. V was cut by 9 bases and J by 0 bases, with 14 bases left in between. The CDR3 DNA sequence: TGCGCCACCGCGGGACAGACAAGCACAGATACGCAGTATTTT. This codes for CATAGQTSTDTQYF.

CDR3 coding DNA: TGCGCCAGCAGAGAGGGGAGGCAACAATTCACAGATACGCAGTATTTT. Translation: CASREGRQQFTDTQYF. The chain has TRBV5-1 and TRBJ2-3, with D possibly being TRBD2 (6 bases). The V gene's germline CDR1 is SGHRS and CDR2 YFSETQ. This CDR3 is built from 16 residues. Trimming shortened V by 5 bases and J by 2 bases, and 18 bases separated the two germline ends.

The V call is TRBV5-8, the J call TRBJ2-2; TRBD1 agrees at 7 bases. The CDR3 runs to 15 residues. Unmatched junction bases numbered 1, after V lost 1 base and J lost 1 base. CDR1 and CDR2 from the germline V gene are SGHTS and YDEGEE. CDR3 in DNA: TGTGCCAGCAGCTTGAACAGGGGGAACACCGGGGAGCTGTTTTTT. This encodes CASSLNRGNTGELFF. Based on the CDR3 plus reference TRBV5-8 and TRBJ2-2, the full variable domain is EAGVTQSPTHLIKTRGQQATLRCSPISGHTSVYWYQQALGLGLQFLLWYDEGEERNRGNFPPRFSGRQFPNYSSELNVNALELEDSALYLCASSLNRGNTGELFFGEGSRLTVL.

This clone was counted a few times. This chain joins TRBV5-1 and TRBJ1-1; D remains ambiguous. Germline V gives CDR1 SGHRS, CDR2 YFSETQ. The CDR3 extends over 17 amino acids. Deletions cut 0 bases from V and 6 bases from J, with 21 bases between. The CDR3 reads CASSLEEFSRTGAEAFF. DNA for the CDR3: TGCGCCAGCAGCTTGGAGGAATTCTCCCGTACCGGGGCTGAAGCTTTCTTT.

The chain's CDR3 is CASSQTGTSYGEQFF. The CDR3 DNA sequence: TGTGCCAGCAGTCAGACCGGGACTAGCTACGGTGAGCAGTTCTTC. V is TRBV5-6 and J is TRBJ2-1; 9 bases are a match to TRBD2. The CDR3 length is 15 residues. V shed 5 bases and J 9 bases; nucleotides not matched to a gene: 12. Germline CDR1 reads SGHDT; CDR2 reads YYEEEE.

This clone was counted only a few times. V and J are TRBV19 and TRBJ1-5, with 10 bases aligning to TRBD1. The J segment lost 2 bases and the V segment lost 4 bases, leaving 5 bases of the junction unmatched. The germline V gene has CDR1 LNHDA and CDR2 SQIVND (reference sequence). The CDR3 covers 16 residues. The CDR3 coding sequence is TGTGCCAGTAGTACCCGGACAGGGGGACGCAATCAGCCCCAGCATTTT. It codes for CASSTRTGGRNQPQHF. The whole variable domain, remainder taken from reference TRBV19 and TRBJ1-5, is DGGITQSPKYLFRKEGQNVTLSCEQNLNHDAMYWYRQDPGQGLRLIYYSQIVNDFQKGDIAEGYSVSREKKESFPLTVTSAQKNPTAFYLCASSTRTGGRNQPQHFGDGTRLSIL.

J is TRBJ2-7 and V is TRBV7-9, with D hard to call. The CDR3 extends over 14 amino acids. V was clipped by 1 base and J by 6 bases, with 13 bases between them. Germline CDR1 reads SEHNR; CDR2 reads FQNEAQ (reference sequence). The CDR3: CASSLVPKSSEQYF. The DNA of the CDR3 is TGTGCCAGCAGCTTAGTCCCGAAGAGCTCCGAGCAGTACTTC. Together with reference TRBV7-9 and TRBJ2-7, the CDR3 gives the full variable domain: DTGVSQNPRHKITKRGQNVTFRCDPISEHNRLYWYRQTLGQGPEFLTYFQNEAQLEKSRLLSDRFSAERPKGSFSTLEIQRTEQGDSAMYLCASSLVPKSSEQYFGPGTRLTVT.

This chain connects TRBV25-1 to TRBJ2-2; 7 nucleotides line up with TRBD1. The germline gives CDR1 MGHDK, CDR2 SYGVNS. Trimming at V came to 6 bases and at J to 5 bases, leaving 6 bases not matched to a gene. The CDR3 covers 14 residues. CDR3 nucleotide sequence: TGTGCCAGCAGCGAGCAACAGGGGACCGGGGAGCTGTTTTTT. Amino acid sequence: CASSEQQGTGELFF.

This sequence joins TRBV27 and TRBJ1-2; perhaps TRBD1 as D (6 bases). The V end lost 7 bases, the J end lost 8 bases, and 20 bases lay between the germline ends. The CDR3 extends over 14 amino acids. From germline, CDR1 is MNHEY and CDR2 SMNVEV (reference sequence). The CDR3 sequence: CASKTYTGLHGYTF. CDR3 nucleotides: TGTGCCAGCAAAACCTATACAGGGTTACACGGCTACACCTTC.

The table lists this clone with a few counts. CDR3 nucleotides: TGTGCCAGCAGTCCTACGGGACATAGCAACTATGGCTACACCTTC. As protein: CASSPTGHSNYGYTF. The V and J genes are TRBV28 and TRBJ1-2, with a possible D match to TRBD1 (6 bases). There are 15 residues in the CDR3. Looked up from germline, CDR1 is MDHEN and CDR2 is SYDVKM. The V end lost 5 bases, the J end lost 2 bases, and 15 bases lay between the germline ends.

This chain links TRBV18 with TRBJ1-2, with D perhaps matching TRBD1 (6 bases). Germline values: CDR1 KGHSH, CDR2 LQKENI. Trimming pared 3 bases from V and 4 bases from J, leaving 9 bases between. The CDR3 totals 13 residues. In DNA form, the CDR3 reads TGTGCCAGCTCACCTCCGGACAGCTATGGCTACACCTTC. Encoded protein: CASSPPDSYGYTF.

The chain uses TRBV5-4 and TRBJ2-1, with 12 bases lining up with TRBD2. The CDR3 contains 17 residues. Per the germline V gene, CDR1 is SGHNT and CDR2 is YYREEE (reference sequence). The V segment lost 6 bases and the J segment 3 bases; nucleotides outside the gene matches: 10. The CDR3 region has the DNA TGTGCCAGCAACTCGACTAGCGGGAGTTCGGGCTACAATGAGCAGTTCTTC. Encoded protein: CASNSTSGSSGYNEQFF. Full variable domain (rest looked up from reference TRBV5-4 and TRBJ2-1): ETGVTQSPTHLIKTRGQQVTLRCSSQSGHNTVSWYQQALGQGPQFIFQYYREEENGRGNFPPRFSGLQFPNYSSELNVNALELDDSALYLCASNSTSGSSGYNEQFFGPGTRLTVL.

The CDR3 region is CASSLGGGEGTEAFF. In DNA form, the CDR3 reads TGTGCCAGCAGTTTAGGGGGCGGGGAGGGCACTGAAGCTTTCTTT. The rearrangement joins TRBV28 to TRBJ1-1; tentative D call: TRBD1 (6 bases). The germline V gene encodes CDR1 MDHEN and CDR2 SYDVKM. V gave up 2 bases and J gave up 4 bases, with 14 bases separating them. The CDR3 runs to 15 residues.

The chain recombines TRBV5-1 with TRBJ2-5; maybe TRBD1 (5 bases). Germline CDR1 and CDR2: SGHRS and YFSETQ. The length of the CDR3 is 13 residues. Between the trimmed V and J ends, which lost 1 base and 5 bases, there was a span of 9 bases. CDR3 sequence (DNA): TGCGCCAGCAGCTTGTCAGGGATGGAGACCCAGTACTTC. It encodes CASSLSGMETQYF. Full variable domain (missing parts from reference TRBV5-1 and TRBJ2-5): KAGVTQTPRYLIKTRGQQVTLSCSPISGHRSVSWYQQTPGQGLQFLFEYFSETQRNKGNFPGRFSGRQFSNSRSEMNVSTLELGDSALYLCASSLSGMETQYFGPGTRLLVL.

The CDR3 reads CASSPRAGPTEAFF. The CDR3 coding sequence is TGTGCCAGCAGCCCCCGGGCGGGACCCACTGAAGCTTTCTTT. The rearrangement joins TRBV7-2 to TRBJ1-1, with TRBD1 as a possible D gene (5 bases). Trimming removed 5 bases from V and 4 bases from J, with 14 bases in between. In germline, CDR1 is SGHTA, CDR2 FQGNSA. The CDR3 is 14 amino acids.

The chain is built from TRBV5-4 and TRBJ2-1; D gene unclear. This CDR3 region has 13 residues. V lost 2 bases and J lost 5, with 8 bases in between. Germline V gene sequence: CDR1 SGHNT, CDR2 YYREEE (reference sequence). This chain's CDR3 is CASSFWSNNEQFF. DNA for the CDR3: TGTGCCAGCAGCTTCTGGAGTAACAATGAGCAGTTCTTC. The full variable domain, completed using reference TRBV5-4 and TRBJ2-1, is ETGVTQSPTHLIKTRGQQVTLRCSSQSGHNTVSWYQQALGQGPQFIFQYYREEENGRGNFPPRFSGLQFPNYSSELNVNALELDDSALYLCASSFWSNNEQFFGPGTRLTVL.

Only a few counts were recorded for this clone. The chain employs TRBV5-4 and TRBJ2-3, with 10 nucleotides matching TRBD1. Unmatched junction bases numbered 9, after V lost 4 bases and J lost 4 bases. CDR3 length equals 16 residues. CDR1 and CDR2 (germline): SGHNT, YYREEE (reference sequence). CDR3 amino acids: CASSGDRGLGSDTQYF. The DNA for the CDR3 is TGTGCCAGCAGCGGCGACAGGGGGCTTGGTTCAGATACGCAGTATTTT.

This chain uses TRBV5-1 with TRBJ1-4; TRBD1 agrees at 11 bases. V lost 3 bases to trimming and J lost 8 bases; unmatched junction nucleotides: 3. The germline V gene encodes CDR1 SGHRS and CDR2 YFSETQ. CDR3 size: 14 residues. In DNA, the CDR3 is TGCGCCAGCAGCTCGGGACAGGGGGGGGAAAAACTGTTTTTT. Translation gives CASSSGQGGEKLFF.

About this clone itself: One end of the junction varies from germline; a read error may be responsible. The V gene is TRBV7-2, the J gene TRBJ2-5, with a weak D call TRBD2 (6 bases). The CDR3 is made up of 14 amino acids. Germline V lookup: CDR1 SGHTA, CDR2 FQGNSA. The CDR3 spells CASSIARGGETQYF. The CDR3 DNA sequence: TGTGCCAGCAGCATAGCCCGGGGAGGAGAGACCCAGTACTTC.

The chain carries TRBV5-1 and TRBJ1-5; 7 positions match TRBD1. The CDR3 runs 15 residues. Germline V gives CDR1 SGHRS, CDR2 YFSETQ. V lost 4 bases, J lost 0 bases, and 4 bases stayed unmatched. CDR3 sequence (DNA): TGCGCCAGCAGCCCCCAGGGGGGTAGCAATCAGCCCCAGCATTTT. Encoded protein: CASSPQGGSNQPQHF.

The chain uses TRBV7-9 and TRBJ2-7, with TRBD1 matching 8 bases. Germline V CDR1 and CDR2: SEHNR, FQNEAQ (reference sequence). J gave up 1 base and V 1 base, and 3 bases lay outside the gene matches. This CDR3 region has 15 residues. The CDR3 sequence is CASSLGGQGSYEQYF. The CDR3 bases are TGTGCCAGCAGCTTAGGCGGACAGGGATCCTACGAGCAGTACTTC.

Points on this clone: Relative to the germline gene, one junction end is altered; a read error may explain this. Other DNA sequences in the sample encode the same CDR3. The chain carries TRBV7-2 and TRBJ1-5, with D uncertain. Germline V gene data show CDR1 as SGHTA and CDR2 as FQGNSA. This CDR3 region has 12 residues. As DNA, the CDR3 is TGCGCCAGCAGCTTTATGAATCAGCCCCAGCATTTT. Residues: CASSFMNQPQHF.

This clone was detected once. V and J are TRBV2 and TRBJ2-1; TRBD2 agrees at 14 bases. V lost 4 bases and J lost 7; bases outside the gene matches: 3. Germline loops: CDR1 SNHLY, CDR2 FYNNEI. The CDR3 contains 15 residues. The CDR3 spells CASSGLAGGSNEQFF. The CDR3 bases are TGTGCCAGCAGTGGACTAGCGGGAGGGAGTAATGAGCAGTTCTTC.

V usage is TRBV19 and J usage is TRBJ1-1; D possibly corresponds to TRBD1 (5 bases). The germline V gene has CDR1 LNHDA and CDR2 SQIVND (reference sequence). The V and J ends lost 5 bases and 8 bases respectively, with 18 bases between them. The CDR3 has 14 amino acids. In DNA, the CDR3 is TGTGCCAGTAGTCAGGAGGGACTTTCGGGCGAAGCTTTCTTT. Amino acids: CASSQEGLSGEAFF.

This chain links TRBV5-4 with TRBJ1-2; D is unclear. Germline CDR1 reads SGHNT; CDR2 reads YYREEE (reference sequence). V was shortened by 4 bases and J by 1 base, with 14 bases between the two germline ends. The CDR3 has 15 amino acids. CDR3 nucleotides: TGTGCCAGCAGCCCTCCGTGGGCAGTTAACTATGGCTACACCTTC. Translated, it gives CASSPPWAVNYGYTF.

The J gene is TRBJ2-3, the V gene TRBV18, with 13 bases aligning to TRBD2. The germline V gene encodes CDR1 KGHSH and CDR2 LQKENI. This CDR3 has 19 residues. Losses at the gene ends were 5 bases for V and 1 base for J; bases not matched to a gene: 12. CDR3 loop: CASSTQGPGTSGGTDTQYF. For the CDR3, the DNA is TGTGCCAGCTCAACACAGGGGCCCGGGACTAGCGGGGGCACAGATACGCAGTATTTT.

The chain links TRBV19 to TRBJ1-1, with 7 bases lining up with TRBD1. Trimming removed 5 bases from V and 3 bases from J; junction bases left unmatched: 6. CDR1 and CDR2 (germline): LNHDA, SQIVND (reference sequence). The CDR3 length is 14 residues. The CDR3 sequence: CASSDRDRYTEAFF. The CDR3 DNA is TGTGCCAGTAGTGACAGGGACCGTTACACTGAAGCTTTCTTT. The full variable domain, rest sourced from reference TRBV19 and TRBJ1-1, is DGGITQSPKYLFRKEGQNVTLSCEQNLNHDAMYWYRQDPGQGLRLIYYSQIVNDFQKGDIAEGYSVSREKKESFPLTVTSAQKNPTAFYLCASSDRDRYTEAFFGQGTRLTVV.

The V call is TRBV6-5, the J call TRBJ2-5; D may be TRBD1 (6 bases). TRBJ2-7 explains the end of the DNA better; the J call may be wrong. The CDR3 length is 14 residues. Germline-derived CDR1 and CDR2 are MNHEY and SVGAGI. CDR3 DNA sequence: TGTGCCAGCAGTCAAGGGGACATTTCCTACGAGCAGTACTTC. Its translation: CASSQGDISYEQYF.